The 17 T cell receptor beta chains listed next were all sequenced from one sample in a study of blood T cells in healthy people across ages. Primed by a sample-barcoded 5' primer and a J-beta primer mix, a second PCR proceeded for about 6 to 12 cycles. TCRdb itself ran the 5' RACE reads through MiXCR, one entry per CDR3 protein. Of about 1.6 million distinct CDR3 sequences listed, about 35% are singletons. Sequenced material: blood. The receptors shown here come from a woman aged 25 to 39 in good health.

The genes are TRBV6-1 and TRBJ1-2; D gene uncertain. CDR1 MNHNS and CDR2 SASEGT come from the germline V gene. The CDR3 runs 12 residues. V dropped 5 bases and J dropped 7 bases, with 11 bases sitting between them. In DNA, the CDR3 is TGTGCCAGCAGTAGGGTGCGCGGTGGCTACACCTTC. Translated: CASSRVRGGYTF.

This clonotype was recorded a few times. This chain connects TRBV28 to TRBJ1-5; TRBD1 might be the D (5 bases). From germline, CDR1 is MDHEN and CDR2 SYDVKM. The CDR3 runs 17 residues. The ends were cut back, 1 base at V and 4 bases at J, with 17 bases in the middle. The CDR3: CASSLYGTPFGNQPQHF. The CDR3 DNA sequence: TGTGCCAGCAGTTTATATGGGACCCCCTTCGGAAATCAGCCCCAGCATTTT. The full variable domain, rest sourced from reference TRBV28 and TRBJ1-5, is DVKVTQSSRYLVKRTGEKVFLECVQDMDHENMFWYRQDPGLGLRLIYFSYDVKMKEKGDIPEGYSVSREKKERFSLILESASTNQTSMYLCASSLYGTPFGNQPQHFGDGTRLSIL.

This clonotype was detected only a few times. This chain joins TRBV27 and TRBJ2-6; no firm D call. The CDR3 has 15 amino acids. V was trimmed by 6 bases and J by 2 bases, leaving 11 bases between them. Germline-derived CDR1 and CDR2 are MNHEY and SMNVEV (reference sequence). The CDR3 loop reads CASSSAQTGANVLTF. DNA for the CDR3: TGTGCCAGCAGCTCCGCACAGACTGGGGCCAACGTCCTGACTTTC.

The J gene is TRBJ2-3, the V gene TRBV28; no clear D gene. Germline V CDR1 and CDR2: MDHEN, SYDVKM. V lost 3 bases and J lost 6, with 16 bases in between. The CDR3 is 15 residues long. CDR3: CASSFRIALGDTQYF. The CDR3 DNA reads as TGTGCCAGCAGTTTCAGGATTGCCCTTGGGGATACGCAGTATTTT.

The genes are TRBV20-1 and TRBJ2-3; 7 bases are shared with TRBD2. The CDR3 runs 18 residues. Germline CDR1 reads DFQATT; CDR2 reads SNEGSKA (reference sequence). With 0 bases clipped from V and 0 bases from J, the junction kept 12 bases outside the gene matches. The CDR3 loop reads CSARDLSLASGSTDTQYF. For the CDR3, the DNA is TGCAGTGCTAGAGATCTAAGTCTGGCTAGCGGTAGCACAGATACGCAGTATTTT.

This clonotype has more than one count but fewer than ten. The J gene is TRBJ1-2, the V gene TRBV5-1; a possible D gene is TRBD1 (5 bases). Per the germline V gene, CDR1 is SGHRS and CDR2 is YFSETQ. The CDR3 runs 14 residues. Trimming removed 4 bases from V and 8 bases from J, with 18 bases in between. The CDR3, as DNA: TGCGCCAGCAGCCTGGACACCTCTGGGTTGGGCTACACCTTC. Translation gives CASSLDTSGLGYTF. The full variable domain, in which reference TRBV5-1 and TRBJ1-2 provide the parts outside the CDR3, is KAGVTQTPRYLIKTRGQQVTLSCSPISGHRSVSWYQQTPGQGLQFLFEYFSETQRNKGNFPGRFSGRQFSNSRSEMNVSTLELGDSALYLCASSLDTSGLGYTFGSGTRLTVV.

This clonotype occurred a few times. This chain links TRBV7-2 with TRBJ2-5, with 14 bases identical to TRBD2. With V trimmed by 5 bases and J by 2 bases, 10 bases remained unmatched. The germline V gene has CDR1 SGHTA and CDR2 FQGNSA. This CDR3 contains 18 residues. The CDR3 is CASSQTGLAGERQETQYF. The CDR3 coding sequence is TGTGCCAGCAGCCAAACGGGACTAGCGGGGGAGCGACAAGAGACCCAGTACTTC.

A few counts support this clonotype. The rearrangement links TRBV5-8 to TRBJ2-3, with D unclear. Germline V gives CDR1 SGHTS, CDR2 YDEGEE. The CDR3 loop spans 14 amino acids. V was trimmed by 0 bases and J by 2 bases, leaving 7 bases between them. CDR3 bases: TGTGCCAGCAGCTTGGTCGCGGTCACAGATACGCAGTATTTT. It is translated as CASSLVAVTDTQYF.

The genes are TRBV24-1 and TRBJ2-3, with TRBD2 matching over 8 bases. V lost 2 bases to trimming and J lost 4 bases; unmatched junction nucleotides: 1. The CDR3 consists of 14 residues. CDR1 KGHDR and CDR2 SFDVKD come from the germline V gene. The CDR3 DNA follows: TGTGCCACCAGTGATTCGGGGGGGCCAGATACGCAGTATTTT. Encoded protein: CATSDSGGPDTQYF.

The CDR3 is CASSLGQGAHHEQFF. The CDR3 DNA reads as TGTGCCAGCAGCTTAGGACAGGGGGCGCATCATGAGCAGTTCTTC. The rearrangement links TRBV7-3 to TRBJ2-1; 11 bases fit TRBD1. The J segment lost 8 bases and the V segment lost 2 bases, leaving 5 bases of the junction unmatched. This CDR3 contains 15 residues. The germline V gene encodes CDR1 SGHTA and CDR2 FQGTGA.

This clonotype showed up just a few times. The V and J genes are TRBV7-3 and TRBJ2-1; 8 nucleotides line up with TRBD2. Germline CDR1 reads SGHTA; CDR2 reads FQGTGA. This CDR3 is built from 16 residues. V lost 2 bases, J lost 4 bases, and 7 bases stayed unmatched. As DNA, the CDR3 is TGTGCCAGCAGCTTAGGTGGCGGGAGGACTTACAATGAGCAGTTCTTC. Protein: CASSLGGGRTYNEQFF.

The V and J genes are TRBV11-2 and TRBJ2-7, with 7 bases aligning to TRBD2. The CDR3 is made up of 15 amino acids. After removal of 2 bases from V and 0 bases from J, the junction contained 4 bases not matched to a gene. Looked up from germline, CDR1 is SGHAT and CDR2 is FQNNGV. CDR3 loop: CASSLPGGGSYEQYF. In DNA, the CDR3 is TGTGCCAGCAGCTTACCTGGCGGGGGCTCCTACGAGCAGTACTTC.

This chain's CDR3 is CSARPDRARLNTEAFF. The CDR3 DNA reads TGCAGTGCTAGACCAGACAGGGCCCGTTTGAACACTGAAGCTTTCTTT. The chain has TRBV20-1 and TRBJ1-1; TRBD1 agrees at 7 bases. The CDR3 covers 16 residues. Germline loops: CDR1 DFQATT, CDR2 SNEGSKA (reference sequence). Losses at the gene ends were 2 bases for V and 0 bases for J; bases not matched to a gene: 9.

CDR3 sequence (DNA): TGTGCCAGCAGCTTAGGGGGGACAGGGGCGGTGGCCGAAGCTTTCTTT. Its translation is CASSLGGTGAVAEAFF. The rearrangement joins TRBV7-2 to TRBJ1-1; the match to TRBD1 covers 10 bases. Germline lookup yields CDR1 SGHTA and CDR2 FQGNSA. The length of the CDR3 is 16 residues. V dropped 1 base and J dropped 8; count of bases not matched to a gene: 10.

This clonotype was seen more than once but under ten times. This chain links TRBV30 with TRBJ1-2; unclear D gene. Trimming removed 2 bases at V and 4 bases at J, with 14 bases between. The germline gives CDR1 GTSNPN, CDR2 SVGIG (reference sequence). CDR3 length equals 14 residues. CDR3: CAWSLERDSYGYTF. CDR3 nucleotide sequence: TGTGCCTGGAGTCTCGAACGGGATAGCTATGGCTACACCTTC.

This clonotype was seen more than once but under ten times. The CDR3 bases are TGTGCCAGCAGTCCACTGGGACAGGGACTACAAGAGACCCAGTACTTC. This codes for CASSPLGQGLQETQYF. The genes are TRBV28 and TRBJ2-5; 9 bases match TRBD1. V was clipped by 5 bases and J by 2 bases; unmatched bases: 9. The V gene's germline CDR1 is MDHEN and CDR2 SYDVKM. The CDR3 is made up of 16 amino acids.

The V call is TRBV7-7, the J call TRBJ2-5, with 9 bases fitting TRBD2. Germline V CDR1 and CDR2: SSHAT, FNYEAQ (reference sequence). The CDR3 length is 15 residues. The V gene end was trimmed by 3 bases and the J gene end by 2 bases; junction bases not matched to a gene: 4. The CDR3 loop is CASSLSSGKQETQYF. CDR3 nucleotides: TGTGCCAGCAGCTTGTCTAGCGGGAAACAAGAGACCCAGTACTTC.